Detailed here is one T cell receptor (beta chain). There are 13 residues in the CDR3. V lost 5 bases and J lost 1, with 9 bases in between. Germline assignment: CDR1 SGHRS and CDR2 YFSETQ. The table came from immunoSEQ multiplex PCR; TCRdb's copy has only in-frame clones and leaves some out. This sample carries roughly 50,000 clones, roughly 73% of them seen once, and the ten largest clones take over 15%. This sample is part of a study of T cells in tumors after PD-1 blockade. This specimen was PBMCs, taken before anti-PD-1 treatment. The chain employs TRBV5-1 and TRBJ1-1; D gene ambiguous. The sequence was collected from a human donor with basal cell carcinoma. CDR3: CASRHNSNTEAFF. Written as DNA, the CDR3 is TGCGCCAGCAGACACAATTCGAACACTGAAGCTTTCTTT.